This T cell receptor (beta chain) is from a study of response to subunit inactivated influenza vaccine. The CDR3 has 14 amino acids. Germline V gives CDR1 MNHEY, CDR2 SMNVEV (reference sequence). V was pared by 8 bases and J by 1 base, with 14 bases between. This clonotype has just a few counts. Its antigen is currently unknown. TCRdb reanalysed the RT-PCR reads using MiXCR and keeps one entry per CDR3 protein. The sample yields more than 700,000 distinct CDR3 sequences, roughly 20% seen once. Study-wide findings and caveats: It was suggested by the authors that few new T cells are recruited by each seasonal influenza vaccination.

This specimen was PBMCs from blood, taken roughly 5 days after vaccination. This clonotype originated in a man between 45 and 60 years old who received an inactivated influenza vaccine. The chain joins TRBV27 to TRBJ2-5; D might be TRBD2 (6 bases). The CDR3 spells CASGPFSGQETQYF. The CDR3 nucleotides are TGTGCCAGCGGGCCTTTTAGCGGCCAAGAGACCCAGTACTTC.